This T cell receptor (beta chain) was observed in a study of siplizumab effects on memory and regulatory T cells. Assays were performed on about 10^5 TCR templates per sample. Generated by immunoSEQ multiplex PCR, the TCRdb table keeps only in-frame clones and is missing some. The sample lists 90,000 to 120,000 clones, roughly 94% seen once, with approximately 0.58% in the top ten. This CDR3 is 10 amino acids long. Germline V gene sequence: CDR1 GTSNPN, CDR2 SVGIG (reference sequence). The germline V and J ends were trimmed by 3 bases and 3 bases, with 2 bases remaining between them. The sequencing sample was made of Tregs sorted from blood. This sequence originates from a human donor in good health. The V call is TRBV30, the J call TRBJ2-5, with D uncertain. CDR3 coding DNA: TGTGCCTGGAGCAAAGAGACCCAGTACTTC. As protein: CAWSKETQYF.